Shown below are 20 T cell receptor beta chains from a single sample sequenced in a study of T cell repertoires in cytomegalovirus infection. Using its own MiXCR run on the reads, TCRdb lists one record per CDR3 protein. The table has a few hundred thousand distinct CDR3 sequences, roughly 28% seen once; the top ten hold 15% to 20%. Their antigen targets remain unknown. Specimen: cultured PBMCs, collected from culture after CMV antigen stimulation. These receptors all stem from a human donor in good health (CMV status not recorded). Some clones in this sample may be carry-over from other donors' samples.

Ten or more counts support this clonotype. V and J are TRBV12-3 or TRBV12-4 and TRBJ1-5, with D possibly being TRBD1 (5 bases). Between the trimmed V and J ends, which lost 8 bases and 4 bases, there was a span of 15 bases. The CDR3 covers 14 residues. CDR3 nucleotide sequence: TGTGCCAGCGGCTCTCAGACAGATAATCAGCCCCAGCATTTT. Protein sequence: CASGSQTDNQPQHF.

V is TRBV6-1 and J is TRBJ1-2; D unresolved. Germline CDR1 and CDR2: MNHNS and SASEGT. V was trimmed by 7 bases and J by 7 bases, leaving 13 bases between them. This CDR3 is 12 amino acids long. CDR3 nucleotides: TGTGCCAGCAATGACAAACTCAGTGGCTACACCTTC. Encoded protein: CASNDKLSGYTF.

The chain carries TRBV9 and TRBJ1-1; no reliable D call. V was clipped by 4 bases and J by 4 bases, with 20 bases between them. Germline CDR1 SGDLS, CDR2 YYNGEE. The CDR3 extends over 16 amino acids. CDR3 nucleotide sequence: TGTGCCAGCAGCACGGGAAGAAGTCATATGATCACTGAAGCTTTCTTT. It specifies CASSTGRSHMITEAFF.

In this sample, this clonotype turned up a few times. The chain recombines TRBV7-6 with TRBJ2-7; 10 nucleotides align to TRBD1. Germline loops: CDR1 SGHVS, CDR2 FNYEAQ. V lost 7 bases, J lost 5 bases, and 5 bases stayed unmatched. The CDR3 extends over 13 amino acids. CDR3 DNA: TGTGCCAGCAACCGGGACAGGGGCAACGAGCAGTACTTC. This encodes CASNRDRGNEQYF.

At least ten counts were recorded for this clonotype. The V and J genes are TRBV10-3 and TRBJ2-5, with 13 bases that match TRBD2. Germline trimming cut 5 bases from V and 2 bases from J; bases unmatched to any gene: 8. Germline V lookup: CDR1 ENHRY, CDR2 SYGVKD. The CDR3 sequence is 17 residues long. The CDR3 DNA reads as TGTGCCATCAGTTTTGGACTAGCGGGAGTTATTCAAGAGACCCAGTACTTC. Its protein product is CAISFGLAGVIQETQYF.

The chain uses TRBV20-1 and TRBJ2-7, with 7 bases fitting TRBD1. Per germline, CDR1 DFQATT and CDR2 SNEGSKA (reference sequence). The CDR3 spans 15 residues. V shed 1 base, J shed 0 bases, and the junction held 6 bases outside the gene matches. The CDR3 DNA is TGCAGTGCTAGAGGGGGACAGTCAAACTCCTACGAGCAGTACTTC. It specifies CSARGGQSNSYEQYF.

This clonotype was counted only a few times. J is TRBJ2-2 and V is TRBV6-2 or TRBV6-3, with 10 bases fitting TRBD1. V trimming: 5 bases; J trimming: 3 bases; junction bases outside the gene matches: 6. The CDR3 loop spans 16 amino acids. The V gene's germline CDR1 is MNHEY and CDR2 SVGEGT. CDR3 residues: CASSVGTGVYTGELFF. The CDR3 DNA reads as TGTGCCAGCAGTGTAGGGACAGGGGTTTACACCGGGGAGCTGTTTTTT.

The chain has TRBV7-2 and TRBJ2-2, with TRBD2 as a possible D gene (5 bases). Germline CDR1 and CDR2: SGHTA and FQGNSA. This CDR3 region has 16 residues. V dropped 1 base and J dropped 3 bases, with 12 bases sitting between them. The CDR3 nucleotides read TGTGCCAGCAGCTTAGGGCCCGGGGTAGACACCGGGGAGCTGTTTTTT. Translation: CASSLGPGVDTGELFF.

The V call is TRBV7-9, the J call TRBJ2-1; a weak D match, TRBD2 (6 bases). Germline assignment: CDR1 SEHNR and CDR2 FQNEAQ (reference sequence). Deletions cut 0 bases from V and 9 bases from J, with 15 bases between. The CDR3 is 15 amino acids. CDR3 DNA sequence: TGTGCCAGCAGCTTAGCTGGACTAACCCACATTGAGCAGTTCTTC. Amino acid sequence: CASSLAGLTHIEQFF.

This clonotype was recorded at least ten times. The chain has TRBV11-3 and TRBJ2-3; 10 bases match TRBD1. Germline CDR1 reads SGHNT; CDR2 reads YENEEA. This CDR3 is 15 amino acids long. The V gene end was trimmed by 5 bases and the J gene end by 3 bases; junction bases not matched to a gene: 5. The CDR3 nucleotides are TGTGCCAGCAGCCGACGGGACAGGGGAACAGATACGCAGTATTTT. This codes for CASSRRDRGTDTQYF. Together with reference TRBV11-3 and TRBJ2-3, the CDR3 gives the full variable domain: EAGVVQSPRYKIIEKKQPVAFWCNPISGHNTLYWYLQNLGQGPELLIRYENEEAVDDSQLPKDRFSAERLKGVDSTLKIQPAELGDSAVYLCASSRRDRGTDTQYFGPGTRLTVL.

This clonotype has only a few counts. The chain employs TRBV27 and TRBJ2-5, with 9 nucleotides matching TRBD1. Germline-derived CDR1 and CDR2 are MNHEY and SMNVEV (reference sequence). The V gene end was trimmed by 6 bases and the J gene end by 5 bases; junction bases not matched to a gene: 13. CDR3 length: 16 amino acids. The CDR3 reads CASSSPSTGGRETQYF. DNA for the CDR3: TGTGCCAGCAGCTCTCCGTCAACAGGGGGCCGGGAGACCCAGTACTTC.

V is TRBV6-2 or TRBV6-3 and J is TRBJ2-1; tentative D call: TRBD2 (6 bases). V lost 0 bases and J lost 1, with 16 bases in between. The CDR3 extends over 18 amino acids. Per the germline V gene, CDR1 is MNHEY and CDR2 is SVGEGT. The CDR3 spells CASSYSRGQRASYNEQFF. For the CDR3, the DNA is TGTGCCAGCAGTTACTCGCGAGGGCAGCGGGCATCCTACAATGAGCAGTTCTTC.

This clonotype came up many times. The V call is TRBV5-4, the J call TRBJ2-6; D not certain. Trimming took 0 bases from V and 0 from J, leaving 4 bases between them. Germline V gives CDR1 SGHNT, CDR2 YYREEE (reference sequence). The CDR3 sequence is 15 residues long. CDR3 DNA sequence: TGTGCCAGCAGCTTGGACAGCTCTGGGGCCAACGTCCTGACTTTC. This encodes CASSLDSSGANVLTF. Combining the CDR3 with reference TRBV5-4 and TRBJ2-6 gives the whole variable domain ETGVTQSPTHLIKTRGQQVTLRCSSQSGHNTVSWYQQALGQGPQFIFQYYREEENGRGNFPPRFSGLQFPNYSSELNVNALELDDSALYLCASSLDSSGANVLTFGAGSRLTVL.

The chain employs TRBV20-1 and TRBJ1-2; 9 bases match TRBD1. With 7 bases clipped from V and 3 bases from J, the junction kept 9 bases outside the gene matches. The V gene's germline CDR1 is DFQATT and CDR2 SNEGSKA (reference sequence). The CDR3 spans 14 residues. The chain's CDR3 is CSDLRDREDYGYTF. The CDR3 DNA follows: TGCAGTGATCTCCGGGACAGGGAGGACTATGGCTACACCTTC.

This clonotype was picked up many times. CDR3 coding DNA: TGTGCCAGCAGTTTTAGGGGGCGAGGCTACACCTTC. This gives the protein CASSFRGRGYTF. This chain links TRBV28 with TRBJ1-2; TRBD1 agrees at 7 bases. The germline CDR1 and CDR2 sequences are MDHEN and SYDVKM. V lost 3 bases and J lost 8; bases outside the gene matches: 3. This CDR3 spans 12 amino acids.

The rearrangement joins TRBV12-3 or TRBV12-4 to TRBJ1-1; the D gene is possibly TRBD1 (5 bases). V dropped 5 bases and J dropped 7 bases, with 17 bases sitting between them. The CDR3 covers 14 residues. The CDR3 here is CASSPHRAQGEAFF. CDR3 sequence (DNA): TGTGCCAGCAGTCCCCACCGGGCCCAGGGTGAAGCTTTCTTT.

This sequence joins TRBV19 and TRBJ2-1; 10 bases map to TRBD2. In germline, CDR1 is LNHDA, CDR2 SQIVND (reference sequence). The J segment lost 7 bases and the V segment lost 3 bases, leaving 6 bases of the junction unmatched. The CDR3 contains 15 residues. The CDR3 reads CASSMLLAGANEQFF. DNA for the CDR3: TGTGCCAGTAGTATGTTGCTAGCGGGAGCGAATGAGCAGTTCTTC.

In its sample, this clonotype was seen a few times. The V and J genes are TRBV7-6 and TRBJ1-5, with D maybe TRBD1 (6 bases). Germline assignment: CDR1 SGHVS and CDR2 FNYEAQ. Trimming stripped 5 bases from V and 5 bases from J, with 13 bases between. The CDR3 consists of 14 residues. The CDR3 nucleotides read TGTGCCAGCAGCCAAGGGGGTCCGGATCAGCCCCAGCATTTT. Translating gives CASSQGGPDQPQHF.

The V and J genes are TRBV6-8 and TRBJ2-7; D not resolved. V was trimmed by 2 bases and J by 0 bases, leaving 14 bases between them. The CDR3 runs 16 residues. Germline V gene lookup returns CDR1 MNHGY and CDR2 SAAAGT. DNA of the CDR3: TGTGCCAGCAGTTACCAGACACCCAGAGTCTCCTACGAGCAGTACTTC. Protein product: CASSYQTPRVSYEQYF.

J is TRBJ1-1 and V is TRBV27, with 10 nucleotides matching TRBD1. The ends lost 7 bases at V and 1 base at J; junction bases unmatched: 6. The CDR3 has 15 residues. The germline V gene has CDR1 MNHEY and CDR2 SMNVEV (reference sequence). The CDR3 DNA reads TGTGCCAGCACCCGACAGGGGGCCCAGAACACTGAAGCTTTCTTT. This sequence encodes CASTRQGAQNTEAFF.